This TCR beta chain appears in the sequencing data of a study of beta chain features in type 1 diabetes. A sort by CD45RO/CCR7/CD25/CD127/CD95/CD27 yielded CD4+ naive, central memory, regulatory and stem cell-like memory cells. Reverse transcribing all isolated RNA meant expressed TCRB transcripts were sequenced. The assay was immunoSEQ multiplex PCR, and TCRdb's table has in-frame clones only and misses some. The table includes a few hundred thousand clones, about 30% detected once. As regards this clone: Antigen specificity is unknown.

CDR1 is MDHEN and CDR2 is SYDVKM in the germline V gene. This CDR3 spans 12 amino acids. Trimming took 8 bases from V and 3 from J, leaving 11 bases between them. Regarding the study as a whole: Over-representation of high TCR-expressing cells was a possible consequence of cDNA sequencing. Type 1 diabetes patients showed fewer insertions and more deletions at VDJ junctions.

Input material: central memory CD4+ T cells from blood. The receptor was isolated from a man younger than 40 in good health. The V call is TRBV28, the J call TRBJ2-7, with D possibly being TRBD2 (5 bases). CDR3 nucleotide sequence: TGTGCCAGCGGCGGGTCACTCTACGAGCAGTACTTC. Protein sequence: CASGGSLYEQYF. Looking up the rest from reference TRBV28 and TRBJ2-7 gives the full variable domain: DVKVTQSSRYLVKRTGEKVFLECVQDMDHENMFWYRQDPGLGLRLIYFSYDVKMKEKGDIPEGYSVSREKKERFSLILESASTNQTSMYLCASGGSLYEQYFGPGTRLTVT.